The clone carrying this T cell receptor (beta chain) came up many times. The antigen remains undetermined. Source material was 2 million unsorted PBMCs, stored at -80 °C in RNAlater. With 10-nucleotide random UMIs, 5'RACE was used to make the cDNA. Each CDR3 protein gets one entry after TCRdb re-called the 5' RACE reads with MiXCR. The data contain about 82,000 distinct CDR3 sequences, just over 2.5% of them singletons. This sample is drawn from a study of neurological immune-mediated disorders. General observations from the study: The absence of shared CDR3 amino acid sequences among expanded clones across subjects suggests private repertoires in all groups.

The CDR3 loop spans 16 amino acids. Germline assignment: CDR1 SEHNR and CDR2 FQNEAQ (reference sequence). J lost 1 base, V lost 4 bases, and 7 bases had no gene match. The sequencing input was PBMCs. This chain links TRBV7-9 with TRBJ1-1; 9 bases fit TRBD1. The sequence derives from a woman aged 30 to 39 with multiple sclerosis. In nucleotides, the CDR3 is TGTGCCAGCAGCTCGAGGACAGGGGCAACGAACACTGAAGCTTTCTTT. It translates to CASSSRTGATNTEAFF.